Described below is a single T cell receptor (beta chain) sequence and its context. Other DNA sequences in this specimen translate into the identical CDR3. This record belongs to a study of blood T cell repertoires in COVID-19. Study summary: From the United States, Italy and Spain came samples of acute and convalescent COVID-19.

Original processing notes: The assay estimated nucleated cells by amplifying reference gene primers. Profiling relied on immunoSEQ multiplex PCR, and the TCRdb table lists in-frame clones only, not all of them. V and J calls and clone size are copied from that table; D and trimming were computed from the DNA. The sample includes fewer than 25,000 clones, about nine tenths of them seen just once. Trimming removed 3 bases from V and 4 bases from J; junction bases left unmatched: 5. The germline V gene has CDR1 LNHDA and CDR2 SQIVND (reference sequence). The CDR3 contains 14 residues. This TCR was sampled from an older man with acute or convalescent COVID-19. The sample consisted of peripheral blood. The chain couples TRBV19 to TRBJ2-7; the match to TRBD1 covers 8 bases. The CDR3 reads CASSIPGGRYEQYF. CDR3 coding DNA: TGTGCCAGTAGTATTCCAGGGGGCAGGTACGAGCAGTACTTC.